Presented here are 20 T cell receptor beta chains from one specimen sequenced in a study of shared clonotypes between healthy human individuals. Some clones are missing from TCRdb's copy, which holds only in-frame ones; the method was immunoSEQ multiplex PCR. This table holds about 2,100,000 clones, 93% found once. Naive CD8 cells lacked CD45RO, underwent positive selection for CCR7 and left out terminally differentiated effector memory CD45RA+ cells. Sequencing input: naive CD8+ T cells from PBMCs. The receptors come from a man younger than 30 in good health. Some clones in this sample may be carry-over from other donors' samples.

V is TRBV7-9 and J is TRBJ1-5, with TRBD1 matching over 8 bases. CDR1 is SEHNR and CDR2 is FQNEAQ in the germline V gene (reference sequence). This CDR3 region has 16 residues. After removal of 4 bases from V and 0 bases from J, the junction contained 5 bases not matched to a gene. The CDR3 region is CASSSGTGLSNQPQHF. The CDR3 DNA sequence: TGTGCCAGCAGCTCTGGGACAGGCCTTAGCAATCAGCCCCAGCATTTT.

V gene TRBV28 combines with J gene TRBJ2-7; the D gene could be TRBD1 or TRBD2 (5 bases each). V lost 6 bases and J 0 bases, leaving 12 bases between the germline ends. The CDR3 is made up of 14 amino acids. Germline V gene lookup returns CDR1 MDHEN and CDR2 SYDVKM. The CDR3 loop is CASSYAGSSYEQYF. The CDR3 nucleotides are TGTGCCAGCAGCTACGCAGGGAGCTCCTACGAGCAGTACTTC.

CDR3 nucleotides: TGTGCCAGCAGCTTAGGGTTAGCGGGAGACCACGAGCAGTACTTC. Translation gives CASSLGLAGDHEQYF. The V and J genes are TRBV7-9 and TRBJ2-7; TRBD2 matches at 9 bases. V trimming: 1 base; J trimming: 5 bases; junction bases outside the gene matches: 6. This CDR3 is built from 15 residues. Germline CDR1 and CDR2: SEHNR and FQNEAQ (reference sequence).

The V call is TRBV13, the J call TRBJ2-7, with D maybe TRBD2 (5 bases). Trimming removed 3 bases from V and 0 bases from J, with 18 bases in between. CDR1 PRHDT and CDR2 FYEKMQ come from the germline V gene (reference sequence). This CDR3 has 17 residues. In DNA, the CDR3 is TGTGCCAGCAGCTTCGTAAGTTTTCGGGGAAGCTCCTACGAGCAGTACTTC. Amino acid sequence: CASSFVSFRGSSYEQYF.

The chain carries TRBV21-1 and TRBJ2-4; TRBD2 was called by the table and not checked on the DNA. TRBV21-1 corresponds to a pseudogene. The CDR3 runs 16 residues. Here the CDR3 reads CASNFTGRGTKNIQYF. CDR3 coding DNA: TGTGCCAGCAATTTCACAGGGAGGGGAACCAAAAACATTCAGTACTTC.

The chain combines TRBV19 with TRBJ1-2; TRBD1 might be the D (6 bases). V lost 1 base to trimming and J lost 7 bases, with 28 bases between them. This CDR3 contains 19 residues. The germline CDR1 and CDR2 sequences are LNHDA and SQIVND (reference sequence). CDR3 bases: TGTGCCAGTAGTATAGTCCCTCACTCGATGACAGGACACCTCTCTGGCTACACCTTC. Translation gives CASSIVPHSMTGHLSGYTF.

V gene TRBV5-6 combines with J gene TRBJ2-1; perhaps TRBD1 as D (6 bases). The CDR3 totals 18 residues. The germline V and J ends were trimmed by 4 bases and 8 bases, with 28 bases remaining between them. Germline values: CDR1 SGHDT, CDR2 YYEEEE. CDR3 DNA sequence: TGTGCCAGCAGCGTTGTGGGTACGACAGGCCACCCCTCGTATGAGCAGTTCTTC. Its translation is CASSVVGTTGHPSYEQFF.

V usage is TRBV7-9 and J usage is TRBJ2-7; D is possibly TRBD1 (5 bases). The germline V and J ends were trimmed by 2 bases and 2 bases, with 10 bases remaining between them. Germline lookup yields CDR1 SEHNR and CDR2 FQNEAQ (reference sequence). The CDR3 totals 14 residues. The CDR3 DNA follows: TGTGCCAGCAGCTTAAAACAGGCTCCCTACGAGCAGTACTTC. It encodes CASSLKQAPYEQYF.

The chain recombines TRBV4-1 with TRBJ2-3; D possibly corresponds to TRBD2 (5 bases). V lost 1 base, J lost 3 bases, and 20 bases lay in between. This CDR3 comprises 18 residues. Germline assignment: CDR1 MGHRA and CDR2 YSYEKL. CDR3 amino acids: CASSQAVPSLSRTDTQYF. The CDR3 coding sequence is TGCGCCAGCAGCCAAGCCGTCCCTAGCTTATCGCGGACAGATACGCAGTATTTT.

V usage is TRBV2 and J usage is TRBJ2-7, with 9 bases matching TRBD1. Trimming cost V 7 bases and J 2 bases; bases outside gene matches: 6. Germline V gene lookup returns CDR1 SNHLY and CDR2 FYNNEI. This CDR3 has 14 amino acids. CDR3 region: CASTDRGRPYEQYF. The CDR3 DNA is TGTGCCAGCACAGACAGGGGGAGGCCCTACGAGCAGTACTTC.

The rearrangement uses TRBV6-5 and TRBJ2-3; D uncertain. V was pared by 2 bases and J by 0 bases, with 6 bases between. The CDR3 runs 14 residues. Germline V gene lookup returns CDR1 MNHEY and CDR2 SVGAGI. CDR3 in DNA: TGTGCCAGCAGTTACGCGACTAGCACAGATACGCAGTATTTT. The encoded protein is CASSYATSTDTQYF.

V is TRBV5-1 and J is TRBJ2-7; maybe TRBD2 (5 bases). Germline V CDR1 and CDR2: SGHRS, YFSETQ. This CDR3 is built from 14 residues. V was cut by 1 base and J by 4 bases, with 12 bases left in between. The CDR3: CASSLRGAGYEQYF. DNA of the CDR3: TGCGCCAGCAGCTTGCGGGGAGCAGGTTACGAGCAGTACTTC.

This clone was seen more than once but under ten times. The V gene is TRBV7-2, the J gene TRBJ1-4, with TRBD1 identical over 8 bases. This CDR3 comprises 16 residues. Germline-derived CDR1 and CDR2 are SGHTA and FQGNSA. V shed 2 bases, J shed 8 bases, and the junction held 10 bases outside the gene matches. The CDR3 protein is CASSLRGGQGVEKLFF. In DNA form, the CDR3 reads TGTGCCAGCAGCTTAAGGGGAGGACAGGGAGTGGAAAAACTGTTTTTT.

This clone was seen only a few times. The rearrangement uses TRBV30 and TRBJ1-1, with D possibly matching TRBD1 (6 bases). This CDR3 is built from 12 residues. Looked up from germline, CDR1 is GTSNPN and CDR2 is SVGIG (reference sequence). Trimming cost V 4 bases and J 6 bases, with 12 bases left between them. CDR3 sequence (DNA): TGTGCCTGGATATTAGGGGGGTCTGAAGCTTTCTTT. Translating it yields CAWILGGSEAFF.

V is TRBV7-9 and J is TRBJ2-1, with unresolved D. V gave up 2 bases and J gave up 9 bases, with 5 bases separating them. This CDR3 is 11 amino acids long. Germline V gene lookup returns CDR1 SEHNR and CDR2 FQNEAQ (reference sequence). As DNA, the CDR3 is TGTGCCAGCAGCTTAAAGGCTGAGCAGTTCTTC. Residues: CASSLKAEQFF. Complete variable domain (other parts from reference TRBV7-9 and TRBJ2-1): DTGVSQNPRHKITKRGQNVTFRCDPISEHNRLYWYRQTLGQGPEFLTYFQNEAQLEKSRLLSDRFSAERPKGSFSTLEIQRTEQGDSAMYLCASSLKAEQFFGPGTRLTVL.

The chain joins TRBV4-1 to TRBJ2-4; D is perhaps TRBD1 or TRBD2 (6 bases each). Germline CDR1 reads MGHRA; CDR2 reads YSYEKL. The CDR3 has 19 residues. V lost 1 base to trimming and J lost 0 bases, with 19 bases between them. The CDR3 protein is CASSQGLARGGLAKNIQYF. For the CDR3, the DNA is TGCGCCAGCAGCCAAGGCCTAGCGCGAGGGGGATTAGCCAAAAACATTCAGTACTTC.

The CDR3 is CATPGTSDHEQYF. CDR3 in DNA: TGTGCCACACCGGGGACTAGCGACCACGAGCAGTACTTC. The chain joins TRBV21-1 to TRBJ2-7; TRBD2, as called in the table, went unchecked against the DNA. TRBV21-1 is given as a pseudogene. The CDR3 consists of 13 residues.

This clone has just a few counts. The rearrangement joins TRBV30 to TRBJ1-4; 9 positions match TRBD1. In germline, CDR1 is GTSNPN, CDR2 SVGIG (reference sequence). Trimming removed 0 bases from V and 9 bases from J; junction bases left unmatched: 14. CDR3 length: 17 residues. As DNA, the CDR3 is TGTGCCTGGAGTGTACGAATTCAAGACAGGGGGGGGAAAAAACTGTTTTTT. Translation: CAWSVRIQDRGGKKLFF.

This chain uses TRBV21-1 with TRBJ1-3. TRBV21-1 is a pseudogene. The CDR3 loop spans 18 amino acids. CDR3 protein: CASSKIEGTELSGNTIYF. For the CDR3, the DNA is TGTGCCAGCAGCAAGATCGAGGGAACGGAACTCTCTGGAAACACCATATATTTT.

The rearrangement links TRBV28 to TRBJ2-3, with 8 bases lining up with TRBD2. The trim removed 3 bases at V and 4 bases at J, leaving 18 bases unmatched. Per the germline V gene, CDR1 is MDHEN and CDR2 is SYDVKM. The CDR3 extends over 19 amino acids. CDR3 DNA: TGTGCCAGCAGTTTGATCGGGGGGGCCGAGGAAGGGAGGGCAGATACGCAGTATTTT. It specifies CASSLIGGAEEGRADTQYF.